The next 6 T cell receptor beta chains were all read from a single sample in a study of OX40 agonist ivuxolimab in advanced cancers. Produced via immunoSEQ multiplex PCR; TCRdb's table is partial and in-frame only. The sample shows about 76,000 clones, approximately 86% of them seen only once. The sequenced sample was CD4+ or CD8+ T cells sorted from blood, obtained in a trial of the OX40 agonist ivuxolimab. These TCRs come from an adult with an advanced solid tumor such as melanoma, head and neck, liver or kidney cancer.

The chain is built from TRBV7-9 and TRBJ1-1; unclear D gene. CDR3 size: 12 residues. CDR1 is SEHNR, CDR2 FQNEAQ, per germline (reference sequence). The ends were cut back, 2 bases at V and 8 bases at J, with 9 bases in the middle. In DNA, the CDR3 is TGTGCCAGCAGCTTATGGAGAGGGGAAGCTTTCTTT. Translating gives CASSLWRGEAFF.

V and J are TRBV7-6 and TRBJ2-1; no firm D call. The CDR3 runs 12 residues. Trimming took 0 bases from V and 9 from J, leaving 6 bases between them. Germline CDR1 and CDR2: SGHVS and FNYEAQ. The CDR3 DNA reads TGTGCCAGCAGCTTAGCGCAAAGTGAGCAGTTCTTC. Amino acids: CASSLAQSEQFF. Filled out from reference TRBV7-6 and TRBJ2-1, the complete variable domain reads GAGVSQSPRYKVTKRGQDVALRCDPISGHVSLYWYRQALGQGPEFLTYFNYEAQQDKSGLPNDRFSAERPEGSISTLTIQRTEQRDSAMYRCASSLAQSEQFFGPGTRLTVL.

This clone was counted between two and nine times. The CDR3 spells CASSSGTSGGARETQYF. CDR3 in DNA: TGTGCCAGCAGCTCCGGGACTAGCGGGGGGGCCCGGGAGACCCAGTACTTC. J is TRBJ2-5 and V is TRBV7-2, with 16 positions matching TRBD2. Germline loops: CDR1 SGHTA, CDR2 FQGNSA. This CDR3 is 17 amino acids long. Trimming cost V 4 bases and J 5 bases; bases outside gene matches: 7.

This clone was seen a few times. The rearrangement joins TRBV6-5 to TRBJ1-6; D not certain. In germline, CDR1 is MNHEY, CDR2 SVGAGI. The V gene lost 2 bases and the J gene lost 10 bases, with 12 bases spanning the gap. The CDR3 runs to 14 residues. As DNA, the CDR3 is TGTGCCAGCAGTTACACGTCCAACAAGTCACCCCTCCACTTT. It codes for CASSYTSNKSPLHF.

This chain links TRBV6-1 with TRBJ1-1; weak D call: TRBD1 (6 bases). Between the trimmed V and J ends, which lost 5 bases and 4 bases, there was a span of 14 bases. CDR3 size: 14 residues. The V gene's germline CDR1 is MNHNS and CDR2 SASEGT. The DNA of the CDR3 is TGTGCCAGCAGTCCGCAGGGGAGCGGCACTGAAGCTTTCTTT. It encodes CASSPQGSGTEAFF.

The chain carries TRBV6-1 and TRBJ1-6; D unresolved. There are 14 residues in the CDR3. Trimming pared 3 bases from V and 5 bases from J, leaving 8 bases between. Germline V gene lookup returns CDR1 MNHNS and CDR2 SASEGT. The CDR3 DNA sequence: TGTGCCAGCAGTGATGGCAGAAATAATTCACCCCTCCACTTT. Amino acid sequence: CASSDGRNNSPLHF.